Listed below are T cell receptor beta chains from one sample, sequenced in a study of cytomegalovirus exposure and HLA in healthy donors. Data came from immunoSEQ multiplex PCR; TCRdb stores just in-frame clones and leaves some out. The data contain approximately 260,000 clones, approximately 86% of them singletons. The sample taken for sequencing was PBMCs. All receptors derive from a woman between 18 and 29 years old in good health and CMV-seronegative. Both conserved end residues are part of each CDR3. Each record gives: V gene, CDR3 protein.

>TRBV29-1
CSVVGTGATAGGNTGELFF
>TRBV18
CASSPAGGHNEQFF
>TRBV15
CATSRVQGVSHNSPLHF
>TRBV13
CASSGTGLAEETQYF
>TRBV30
CAWRTGNAGELFF
>TRBV5-1
CASRSADTGELFF
>TRBV4-1
CASSPGTSGVYSYEQYF
>TRBV10-1
CASTTTGGDNQPQHF
>TRBV6-1
CASSEKYTTYEQYF
>TRBV5-1
CASSPRGGEETQYF
>TRBV9
CASSVTDSYEQYF